The T cell receptor beta chain described here comes from a study of T cells in localized non-small cell lung cancer. General study results and limits: The greatest T cell clonality was found in uninvolved adjacent lung (higher than in tumor). Overall survival was longer when the density of T cells in the blood was higher. The study detected a median approximately 54 of the top 100 tumor clones in adjacent lung.

The length of the CDR3 is 12 residues. CDR1 SGHNT and CDR2 YENEEA come from the germline V gene. Trimming pared 0 bases from V and 6 bases from J, leaving 6 bases between. Sequenced by immunoSEQ multiplex PCR; TCRdb stores in-frame clones only, minus some. The sample carries approximately 40,000 clones, around 87% recorded once. Comment on this clone: Antigen unknown.

The sequences come from peripheral blood, collected before any cancer treatment. The chain combines TRBV11-3 with TRBJ2-7; D not certain. This TCR was recovered from a man aged 35 to 69 with stage I lung adenocarcinoma. The CDR3 nucleotides are TGTGCCAGCAGCTTAGATTGGGGCGAGCAGTACTTC. Translating it yields CASSLDWGEQYF.